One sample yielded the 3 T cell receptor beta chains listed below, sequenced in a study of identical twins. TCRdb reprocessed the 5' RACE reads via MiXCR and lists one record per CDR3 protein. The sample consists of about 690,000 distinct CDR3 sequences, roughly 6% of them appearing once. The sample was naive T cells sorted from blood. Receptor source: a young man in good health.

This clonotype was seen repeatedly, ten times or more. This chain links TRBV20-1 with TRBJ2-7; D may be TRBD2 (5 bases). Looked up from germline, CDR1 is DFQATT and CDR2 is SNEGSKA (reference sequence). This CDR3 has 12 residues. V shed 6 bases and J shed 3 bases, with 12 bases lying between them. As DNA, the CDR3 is TGCAGTGCCACGTCTAGCAGCTACGAGCAGTACGTC. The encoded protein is CSATSSSYEQYV.

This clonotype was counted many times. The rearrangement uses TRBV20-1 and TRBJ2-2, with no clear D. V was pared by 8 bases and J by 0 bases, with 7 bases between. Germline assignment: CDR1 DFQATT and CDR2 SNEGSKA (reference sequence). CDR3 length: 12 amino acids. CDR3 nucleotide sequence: TGCAGTTACAGAGCGAACACCGGGGAGCTGTTTTTT. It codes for CSYRANTGELFF.

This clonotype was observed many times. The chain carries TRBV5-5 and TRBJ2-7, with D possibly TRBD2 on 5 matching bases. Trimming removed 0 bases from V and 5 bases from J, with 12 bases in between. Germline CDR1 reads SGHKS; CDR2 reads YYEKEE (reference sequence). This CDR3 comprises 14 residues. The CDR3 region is CASSLGGATNEQYV. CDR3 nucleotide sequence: TGTGCCAGCAGCTTGGGGGGAGCAACCAACGAGCAGTACGTC.